The present TCR beta chain was sequenced within a study of blood T cells in healthy people across ages. Broader study findings: TCR beta diversity per million T cells fell roughly linearly with age.

Using a J-beta primer mix together with a sample-barcoded 5' primer, a second PCR was run for roughly 6 to 12 cycles. MiXCR was run by TCRdb on the 5' RACE reads, yielding one entry per CDR3 protein. The sample has about 640,000 distinct CDR3 sequences, 58% seen once. Trimming shortened V by 4 bases and J by 5 bases, and 13 bases separated the two germline ends. The CDR3 is 13 amino acids. Germline lookup yields CDR1 SGHNT and CDR2 YYREEE (reference sequence). About this clonotype: What it recognizes is unknown.

The chain links TRBV5-4 to TRBJ2-7; D is perhaps TRBD1 (5 bases). The clonotype comes from a man between 60 and 75 years old in good health. Sequencing was performed on blood. The CDR3 reads CASSVPGRHEQYF. The CDR3 DNA is TGTGCCAGCAGCGTACCAGGGCGCCACGAGCAGTACTTC. Complete variable domain (other parts from reference TRBV5-4 and TRBJ2-7): ETGVTQSPTHLIKTRGQQVTLRCSSQSGHNTVSWYQQALGQGPQFIFQYYREEENGRGNFPPRFSGLQFPNYSSELNVNALELDDSALYLCASSVPGRHEQYFGPGTRLTVT.